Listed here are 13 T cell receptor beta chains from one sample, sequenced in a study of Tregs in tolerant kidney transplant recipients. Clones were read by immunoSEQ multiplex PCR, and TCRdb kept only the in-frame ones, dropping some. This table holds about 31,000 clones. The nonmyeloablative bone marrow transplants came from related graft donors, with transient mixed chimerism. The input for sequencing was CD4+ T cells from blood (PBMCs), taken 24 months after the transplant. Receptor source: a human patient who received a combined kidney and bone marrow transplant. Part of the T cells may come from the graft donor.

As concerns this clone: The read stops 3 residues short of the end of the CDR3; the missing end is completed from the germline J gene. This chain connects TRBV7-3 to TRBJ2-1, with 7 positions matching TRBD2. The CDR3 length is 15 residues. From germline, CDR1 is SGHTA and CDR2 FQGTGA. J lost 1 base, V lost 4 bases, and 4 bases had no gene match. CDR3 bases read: TGTGCCAGCAGCTCTAGCGGCCCTTCCTACAATGAG. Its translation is CASSSSGPSYNE. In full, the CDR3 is CASSSSGPSYNEQFF.

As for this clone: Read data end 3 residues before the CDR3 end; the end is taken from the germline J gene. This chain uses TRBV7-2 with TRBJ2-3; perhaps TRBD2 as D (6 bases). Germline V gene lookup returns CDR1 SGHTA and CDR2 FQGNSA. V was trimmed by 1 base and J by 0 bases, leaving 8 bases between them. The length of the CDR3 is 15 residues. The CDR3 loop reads CASSLVEGSTDTQYF. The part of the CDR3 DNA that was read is TGTGCCAGCAGCTTAGTGGAGGGGAGCACAGATACG.

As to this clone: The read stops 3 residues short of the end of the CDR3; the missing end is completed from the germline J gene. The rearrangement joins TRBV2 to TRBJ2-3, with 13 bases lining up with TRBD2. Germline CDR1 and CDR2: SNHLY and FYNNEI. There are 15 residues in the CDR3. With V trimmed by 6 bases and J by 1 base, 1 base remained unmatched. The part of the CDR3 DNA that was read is TGTGCCAGCAGCGGGACTAGCGGGGGCACAGATACG. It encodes CASSGTSGGTDT. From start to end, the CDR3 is CASSGTSGGTDTQYF.

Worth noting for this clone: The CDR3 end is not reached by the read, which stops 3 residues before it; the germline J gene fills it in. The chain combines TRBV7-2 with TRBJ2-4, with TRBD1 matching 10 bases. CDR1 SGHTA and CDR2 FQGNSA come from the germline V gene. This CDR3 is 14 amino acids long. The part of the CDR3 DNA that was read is TGTGCCAGCAGCTTAGTCGGACAGGGGGTACTT. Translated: CASSLVGQGVL. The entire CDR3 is CASSLVGQGVLQYF.

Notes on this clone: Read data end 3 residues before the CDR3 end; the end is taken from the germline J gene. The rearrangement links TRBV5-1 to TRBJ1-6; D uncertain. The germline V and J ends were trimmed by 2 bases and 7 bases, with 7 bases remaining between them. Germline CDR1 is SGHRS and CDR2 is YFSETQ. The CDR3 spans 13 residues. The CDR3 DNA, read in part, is TGCGCCAGCAGCTTTGTCGGGAATTCACCC. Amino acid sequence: CASSFVGNSP. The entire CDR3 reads CASSFVGNSPLHF.

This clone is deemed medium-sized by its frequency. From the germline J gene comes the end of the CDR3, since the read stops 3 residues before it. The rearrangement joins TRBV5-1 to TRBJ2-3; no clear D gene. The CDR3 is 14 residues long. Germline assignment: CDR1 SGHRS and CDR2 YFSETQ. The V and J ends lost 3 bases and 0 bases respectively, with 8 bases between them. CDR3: CASSSSTSTDTQYF. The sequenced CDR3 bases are TGCGCCAGCAGCTCTAGTACCAGCACAGATACG.

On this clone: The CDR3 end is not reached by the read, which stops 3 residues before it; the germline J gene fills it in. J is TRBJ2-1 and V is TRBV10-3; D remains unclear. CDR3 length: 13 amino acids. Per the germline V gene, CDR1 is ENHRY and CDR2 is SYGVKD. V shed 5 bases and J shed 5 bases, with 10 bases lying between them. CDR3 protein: CAISYTNDNEQFF. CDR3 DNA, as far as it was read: TGTGCCATCAGTTATACTAACGACAATGAG.

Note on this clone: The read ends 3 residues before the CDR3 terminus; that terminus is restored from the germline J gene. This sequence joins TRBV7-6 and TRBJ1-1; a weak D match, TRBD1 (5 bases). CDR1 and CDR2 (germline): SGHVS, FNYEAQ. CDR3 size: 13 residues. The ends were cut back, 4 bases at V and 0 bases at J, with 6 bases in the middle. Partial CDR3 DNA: TGTGCCAGCAGCTCGACAGTGAACACTGAA. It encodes CASSSTVNTE. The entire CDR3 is CASSSTVNTEAFF.

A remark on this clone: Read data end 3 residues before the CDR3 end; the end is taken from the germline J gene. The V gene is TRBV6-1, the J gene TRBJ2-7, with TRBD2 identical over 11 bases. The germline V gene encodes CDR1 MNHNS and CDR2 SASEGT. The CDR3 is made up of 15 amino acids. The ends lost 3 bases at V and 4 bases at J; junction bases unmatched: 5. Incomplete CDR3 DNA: TGTGCCAGCAGTGACATAGCGGGAGGGCCGTACGAG. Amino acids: CASSDIAGGPYE. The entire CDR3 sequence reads CASSDIAGGPYEQYF.

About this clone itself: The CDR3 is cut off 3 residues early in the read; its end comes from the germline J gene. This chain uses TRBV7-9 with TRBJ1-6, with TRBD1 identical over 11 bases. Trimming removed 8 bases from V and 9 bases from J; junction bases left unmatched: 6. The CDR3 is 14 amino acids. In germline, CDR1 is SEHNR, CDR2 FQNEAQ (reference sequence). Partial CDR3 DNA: TGTGCCAGCGGGGAGGACAGGGGGCTTTCACCC. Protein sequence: CASGEDRGLSP. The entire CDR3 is CASGEDRGLSPLHF. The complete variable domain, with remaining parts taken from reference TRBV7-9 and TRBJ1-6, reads DTGVSQNPRHKITKRGQNVTFRCDPISEHNRLYWYRQTLGQGPEFLTYFQNEAQLEKSRLLSDRFSAERPKGSFSTLEIQRTEQGDSAMYLCASGEDRGLSPLHFGNGTRLTVT.

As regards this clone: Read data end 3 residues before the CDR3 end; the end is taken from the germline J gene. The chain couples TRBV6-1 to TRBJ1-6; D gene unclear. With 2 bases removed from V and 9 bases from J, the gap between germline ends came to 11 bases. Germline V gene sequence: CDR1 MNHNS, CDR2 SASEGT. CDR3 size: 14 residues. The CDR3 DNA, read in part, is TGTGCCAGCAGTGAATTCCGGGGTCCTTCACCC. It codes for CASSEFRGPSP. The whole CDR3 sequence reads CASSEFRGPSPLHF.

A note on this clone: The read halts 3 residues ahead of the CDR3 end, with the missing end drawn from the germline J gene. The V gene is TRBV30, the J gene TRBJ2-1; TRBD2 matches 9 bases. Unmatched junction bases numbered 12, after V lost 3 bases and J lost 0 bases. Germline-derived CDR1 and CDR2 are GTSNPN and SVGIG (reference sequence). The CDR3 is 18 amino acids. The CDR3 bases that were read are TGTGCCTGGAGAAGGTCGGCGGGAGGGCCCAGCTCCTACAATGAG. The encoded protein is CAWRRSAGGPSSYNE. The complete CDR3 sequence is CAWRRSAGGPSSYNEQFF.

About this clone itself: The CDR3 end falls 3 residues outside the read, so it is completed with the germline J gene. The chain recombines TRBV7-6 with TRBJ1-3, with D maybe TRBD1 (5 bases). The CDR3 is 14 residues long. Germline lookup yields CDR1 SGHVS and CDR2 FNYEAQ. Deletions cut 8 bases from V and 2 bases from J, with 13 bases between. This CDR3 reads CASRRGVTGNTIYF. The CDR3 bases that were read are TGTGCCAGCCGGCGGGGGGTCACTGGAAACACC.